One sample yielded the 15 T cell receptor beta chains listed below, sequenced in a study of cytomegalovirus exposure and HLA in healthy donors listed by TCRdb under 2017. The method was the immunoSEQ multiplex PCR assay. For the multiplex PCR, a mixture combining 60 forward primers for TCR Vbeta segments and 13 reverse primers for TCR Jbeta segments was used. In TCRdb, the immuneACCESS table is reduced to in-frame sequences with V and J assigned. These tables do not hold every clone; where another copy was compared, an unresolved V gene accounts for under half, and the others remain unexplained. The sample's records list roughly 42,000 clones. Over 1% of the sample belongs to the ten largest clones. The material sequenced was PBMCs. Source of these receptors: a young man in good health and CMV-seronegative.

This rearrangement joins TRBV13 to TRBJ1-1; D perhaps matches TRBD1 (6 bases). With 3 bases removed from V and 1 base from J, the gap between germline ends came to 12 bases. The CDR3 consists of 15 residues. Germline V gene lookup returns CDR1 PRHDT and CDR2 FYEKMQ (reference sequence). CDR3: CASSLSDSPNTEAFF. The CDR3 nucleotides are TGTGCCAGCAGCTTGTCGGACAGTCCGAACACTGAAGCTTTCTTT.

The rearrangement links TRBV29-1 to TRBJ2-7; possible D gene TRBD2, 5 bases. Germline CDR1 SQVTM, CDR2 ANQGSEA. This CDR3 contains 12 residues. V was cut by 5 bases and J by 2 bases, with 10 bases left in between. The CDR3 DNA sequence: TGCAGCGTTTCTAGCACTACCTACGAGCAGTACTTC. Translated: CSVSSTTYEQYF.

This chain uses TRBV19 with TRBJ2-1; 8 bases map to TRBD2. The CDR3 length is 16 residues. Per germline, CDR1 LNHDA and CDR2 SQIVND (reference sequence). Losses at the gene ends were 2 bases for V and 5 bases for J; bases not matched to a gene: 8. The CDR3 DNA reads TGTGCCAGTAGTATAATCTCAGCGGGAGAGGACAATGAGCAGTTCTTC. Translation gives CASSIISAGEDNEQFF.

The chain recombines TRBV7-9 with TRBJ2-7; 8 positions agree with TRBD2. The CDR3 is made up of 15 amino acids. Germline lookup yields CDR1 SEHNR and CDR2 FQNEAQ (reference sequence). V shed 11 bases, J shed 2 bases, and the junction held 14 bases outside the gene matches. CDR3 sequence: CASREAGGITYEQYF. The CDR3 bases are TGTGCCTCCCGGGAGGCGGGAGGTATCACCTACGAGCAGTACTTC.

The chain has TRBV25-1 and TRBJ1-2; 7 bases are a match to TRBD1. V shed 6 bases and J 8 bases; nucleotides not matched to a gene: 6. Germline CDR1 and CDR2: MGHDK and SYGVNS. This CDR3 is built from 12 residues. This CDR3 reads CASRTGVGGYTF. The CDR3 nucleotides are TGTGCCAGCAGAACAGGGGTAGGCGGCTACACCTTC.

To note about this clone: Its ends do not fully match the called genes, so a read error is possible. The CDR3 loop reads CASSLAGIGGELFF. The CDR3, as DNA: TGTGCTAGCAGCTTAGCCGGGATCGGCGGGGAGCTGTTTTTT. The chain employs TRBV7-7 and TRBJ2-2, with D maybe TRBD2 (5 bases). The germline gives CDR1 SSHAT, CDR2 FNYEAQ (reference sequence). CDR3 size: 14 residues.

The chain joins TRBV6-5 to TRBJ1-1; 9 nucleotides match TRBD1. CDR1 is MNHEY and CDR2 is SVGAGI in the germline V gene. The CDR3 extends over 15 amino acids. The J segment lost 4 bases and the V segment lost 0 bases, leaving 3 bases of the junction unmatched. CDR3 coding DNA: TGTGCCAGCAGTTACTCACAGGGGGCCGGCACTGAAGCTTTCTTT. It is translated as CASSYSQGAGTEAFF.

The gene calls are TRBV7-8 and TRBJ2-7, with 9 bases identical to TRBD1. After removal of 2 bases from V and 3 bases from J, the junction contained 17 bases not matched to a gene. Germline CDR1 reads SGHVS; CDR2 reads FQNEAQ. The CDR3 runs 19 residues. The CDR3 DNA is TGTGCCAGCAGCTTAAGGTTGATTGGGGGCCGACAGGGGGACTACGAGCAGTACTTC. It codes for CASSLRLIGGRQGDYEQYF. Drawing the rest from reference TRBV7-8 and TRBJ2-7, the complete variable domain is GAGVSQSPRYKVAKRGQDVALRCDPISGHVSLFWYQQALGQGPEFLTYFQNEAQLDKSGLPSDRFFAERPEGSVSTLKIQRTQQEDSAVYLCASSLRLIGGRQGDYEQYFGPGTRLTVT.

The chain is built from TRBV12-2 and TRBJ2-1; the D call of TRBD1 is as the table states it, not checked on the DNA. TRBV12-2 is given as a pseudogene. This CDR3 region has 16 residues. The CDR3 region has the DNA TGTGCAAGTCGCTTAGCCGACAGGGGGACTTACAATGAGCAGTTCTTC. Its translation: CASRLADRGTYNEQFF.

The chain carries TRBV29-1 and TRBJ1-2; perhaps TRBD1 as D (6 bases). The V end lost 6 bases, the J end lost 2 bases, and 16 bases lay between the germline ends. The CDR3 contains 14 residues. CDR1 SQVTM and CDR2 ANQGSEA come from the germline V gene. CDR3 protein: CSVSNERGNYGYTF. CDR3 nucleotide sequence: TGCAGCGTCTCAAACGAAAGGGGGAACTATGGCTACACCTTC.

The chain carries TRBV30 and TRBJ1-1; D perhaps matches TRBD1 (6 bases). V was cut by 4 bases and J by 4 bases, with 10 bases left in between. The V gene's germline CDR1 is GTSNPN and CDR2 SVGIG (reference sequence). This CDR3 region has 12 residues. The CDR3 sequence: CAWKGEGTEAFF. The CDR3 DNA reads TGTGCCTGGAAGGGGGAGGGCACTGAAGCTTTCTTT.

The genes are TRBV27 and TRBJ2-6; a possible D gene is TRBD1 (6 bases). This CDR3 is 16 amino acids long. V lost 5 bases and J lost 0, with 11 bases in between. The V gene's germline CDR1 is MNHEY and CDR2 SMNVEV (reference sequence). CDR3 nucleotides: TGTGCCAGCAGTCCGCGGACAGCCTCTGGGGCCAACGTCCTGACTTTC. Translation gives CASSPRTASGANVLTF.

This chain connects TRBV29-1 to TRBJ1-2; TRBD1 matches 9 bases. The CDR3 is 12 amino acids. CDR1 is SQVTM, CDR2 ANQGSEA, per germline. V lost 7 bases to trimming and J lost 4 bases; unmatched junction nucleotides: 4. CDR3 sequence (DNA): TGCAGCGGGGAGACAGGGGGCTATGGCTACACCTTC. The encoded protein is CSGETGGYGYTF.

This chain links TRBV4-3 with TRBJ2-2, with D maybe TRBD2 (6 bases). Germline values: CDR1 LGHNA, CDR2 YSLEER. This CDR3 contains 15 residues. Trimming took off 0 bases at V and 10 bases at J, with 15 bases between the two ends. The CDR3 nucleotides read TGCGCCAGCAGCCAAGATAAAATCGGGGGACTGGAGCTGTTTTTT. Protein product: CASSQDKIGGLELFF.

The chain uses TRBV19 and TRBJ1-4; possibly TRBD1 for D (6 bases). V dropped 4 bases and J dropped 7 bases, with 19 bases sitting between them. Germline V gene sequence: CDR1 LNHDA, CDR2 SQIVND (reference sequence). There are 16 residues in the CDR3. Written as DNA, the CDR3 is TGTGCCAGTAGTAATTTTTTTCCCAGGGGAATTGAAAAACTGTTTTTT. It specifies CASSNFFPRGIEKLFF. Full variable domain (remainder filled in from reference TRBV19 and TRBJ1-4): DGGITQSPKYLFRKEGQNVTLSCEQNLNHDAMYWYRQDPGQGLRLIYYSQIVNDFQKGDIAEGYSVSREKKESFPLTVTSAQKNPTAFYLCASSNFFPRGIEKLFFGSGTQLSVL.